This T cell receptor (beta chain) was sequenced during a study of blood T cell repertoires in COVID-19. Study-level information: COVID-19 samples, acute and convalescent, were from the United States, Italy and Spain. PBMCs, B-cell-depleted T cells, or T cells were the source of the cDNA or gDNA that made up the material.

In this sample, this clone turned up a few times. The authors' processing: Estimates of nucleated cell counts were drawn from the amplification of reference gene primers. Profiled with immunoSEQ multiplex PCR; TCRdb holds only in-frame clones, not every one. V, J and clone size reflect that table, while D and trimming were determined from the DNA. The sample lists roughly 260,000 clones, 65% to 85% seen once, with about 4% in the top ten. Germline V gene sequence: CDR1 MDHEN, CDR2 SYDVKM. J lost 5 bases, V lost 6 bases, and 3 bases had no gene match. The CDR3 loop spans 13 amino acids. The chain links TRBV28 to TRBJ2-1; 8 nucleotides line up with TRBD2. This clonotype originated in a woman in her 40s with active or convalescent COVID-19. Sequencing input: peripheral blood. CDR3 sequence: CASSRTSNNEQFF. The CDR3 bases are TGTGCCAGCAGCCGGACTAGCAACAATGAGCAGTTCTTC.